This TCR beta chain was recovered during a study of T cell responses to AZD1222 COVID-19 vaccine. Study findings and constraints: Nearly half of spike-specific TCRs reportedly go after variant regions that carry no mutations. Along spike, vaccine-associated CD4 TCRs were found throughout, with dominance at 160-218 and 743-854.

Concerning this clone itself: The antigen is unknown.

This table comes from immunoSEQ multiplex PCR, and its TCRdb copy is limited to in-frame clones, with some not included. The top ten clones hold approximately 15% of a sample with 90,000 to 100,000 clones, roughly 86% of them seen once. Second doses at about 4 or about 12 weeks were pooled. V lost 2 bases, J lost 9 bases, and 14 bases lay in between. There are 15 residues in the CDR3. The germline V gene encodes CDR1 SNHLY and CDR2 FYNNEI. The rearrangement joins TRBV2 to TRBJ1-6; D is unclear. This receptor was taken from an adult who received the AZD1222 COVID-19 vaccine. The specimen comprised peripheral blood, sampled 28 days after the second AZD1222 dose. CDR3 sequence reads: CASSETYGVGSPLHF. CDR3 nucleotides: TGTGCCAGCAGTGAAACCTATGGGGTTGGTTCACCCCTCCACTTT. Full variable domain (missing parts from reference TRBV2 and TRBJ1-6): EPEVTQTPSHQVTQMGQEVILRCVPISNHLYFYWYRQILGQKVEFLVSFYNNEISEKSEIFDDQFSVERPDGSNFTLKIRSTKLEDSAMYFCASSETYGVGSPLHFGNGTRLTVT.